A selection of T cell receptor beta chains follows, all from one sample in a study of blood T cell repertoires in COVID-19. The table came from immunoSEQ multiplex PCR; TCRdb's copy has only in-frame clones and leaves some out. The sample lists just over 250,000 clones; approximately 79% were seen once. Specimen: PBMCs or T cells enriched from blood (not recorded which). These receptors were collected from a young man with acute COVID-19. The CDR3 runs from the conserved cysteine through the conserved F or W. The order of the fields is CDR3 length, V gene, D gene, clone size, J gene, CDR3 DNA, CDR3 protein. D genes are given only for firm matches. The listing skips clone size in some rows; elsewhere it reads once, few, many or a size class.

14	TRBV2	TRBD1	NA	TRBJ1-5	TGTGCCAGCAGCGAGGACAGGATAATTCAGCCCCAGCATTTT	CASSEDRIIQPQHF
12	TRBV12-3/TRBV12-4	NA	NA	TRBJ1-2	TGTGCCAGCAGTTCTTCCCTCTATGGCTACACCTTC	CASSSSLYGYTF
15	TRBV5-1	NA	NA	TRBJ2-3	TGTGCCAGCAGCTTGTATCAGGGTAGCACAGATACGCAGTATTTT	CASSLYQGSTDTQYF
12	TRBV3-1/TRBV3-2	TRBD1	NA	TRBJ2-5	TGTGCCAGCAGCCAAGGGGACAGGGCCCAGTACTTC	CASSQGDRAQYF
15	TRBV11-3	TRBD1	NA	TRBJ1-3	TGTGCCAGCAGCACCCCGATGACAGGGGGAAACACCATATATTTT	CASSTPMTGGNTIYF
16	TRBV5-1	TRBD2	NA	TRBJ2-1	TGCGCCAGCAGCTTGGATCCCCAGCGGGGTTTCAATGAGCAGTTCTTC	CASSLDPQRGFNEQFF
15	TRBV19	NA	NA	TRBJ1-5	TGTGCCAGTAGTATCGATTCAGGGTTCGGTCAGCCCCAGCATTTT	CASSIDSGFGQPQHF
18	TRBV24-1	TRBD2	NA	TRBJ2-2	TGTGCCACCAGTGGGACTAGCGGGAGGGTCGCGAACACCGGGGAGCTGTTTTTT	CATSGTSGRVANTGELFF
16	TRBV4-2	TRBD2	NA	TRBJ2-3	TGTGCCAGCAGCCAAGGGACTAGCGGGACCACAGATACGCAGTATTTT	CASSQGTSGTTDTQYF
12	TRBV7-9	NA	NA	TRBJ1-1	TGTGCCAGCAGCATTAGGGCCGGGAAAGCTTTCTTT	CASSIRAGKAFF
12	TRBV27	NA	few	TRBJ1-5	TGTGCCAGCAGTCCGGGGATCCAGCCCCAGCATTTT	CASSPGIQPQHF
12	TRBV5-1	NA	NA	TRBJ1-2	TGCGCCAGCAGCTCCGAGGACTATGGCTACACCTTC	CASSSEDYGYTF
14	TRBV24-1	NA	few	TRBJ2-3	TGTGCCACCGAGGCCGACGGAAGCACAGATACGCAGTATTTT	CATEADGSTDTQYF
15	TRBV24-1	TRBD1	NA	TRBJ1-4	TGTGCCACCAGTGACAGGACAGGGCCTAATGAAAAACTGTTTTTT	CATSDRTGPNEKLFF
12	TRBV6-6	NA	NA	TRBJ1-6	TGTGCCAGCAGGGCCGAAAATTCACCCCTCCACTTT	CASRAENSPLHF
13	TRBV6-5	TRBD1	once	TRBJ2-5	TGTGCCAGCAGCCTCAGACAGGGAAAGACCCAGTACTTC	CASSLRQGKTQYF
16	TRBV19	TRBD2	NA	TRBJ2-1	TGTGCCAGTAGTATCGGGGGAGGGCCTTCCTACAATGAGCAGTTCTTC	CASSIGGGPSYNEQFF
15	TRBV7-6	NA	NA	TRBJ1-2	TGTGCCAGCAGCTCCCTACAGGGAAAGGACTATGGCTACACCTTC	CASSSLQGKDYGYTF
12	TRBV30	NA	NA	TRBJ1-2	TGTGCCTGGAGTGTACTTGTTTCGGGCTACACCTTC	CAWSVLVSGYTF
15	TRBV19	NA	NA	TRBJ1-6	TGTGCCAGTAGTATAGATCAGACAGGACGCTCACCCCTCCACTTT	CASSIDQTGRSPLHF
17	TRBV9	TRBD1	NA	TRBJ1-1	TGTGCCAGCAGCCCCCCCCGACAGGGGGCGGTGAACACTGAAGCTTTCTTT	CASSPPRQGAVNTEAFF
13	TRBV12-5	NA	NA	TRBJ1-1	TGTGCTAGTGGTCCCATAGTGAACACTGAAGCTTTCTTT	CASGPIVNTEAFF
14	TRBV6-1	TRBD1	NA	TRBJ1-5	TGTGCCAGCAGTGAATACTTAGGGGGCCAGCCCCAGCATTTT	CASSEYLGGQPQHF
15	TRBV24-1	TRBD1	NA	TRBJ1-2	TGTGCCACCAGTGACCCTGGGACAGGGCTGGATGGCTACACCTTC	CATSDPGTGLDGYTF